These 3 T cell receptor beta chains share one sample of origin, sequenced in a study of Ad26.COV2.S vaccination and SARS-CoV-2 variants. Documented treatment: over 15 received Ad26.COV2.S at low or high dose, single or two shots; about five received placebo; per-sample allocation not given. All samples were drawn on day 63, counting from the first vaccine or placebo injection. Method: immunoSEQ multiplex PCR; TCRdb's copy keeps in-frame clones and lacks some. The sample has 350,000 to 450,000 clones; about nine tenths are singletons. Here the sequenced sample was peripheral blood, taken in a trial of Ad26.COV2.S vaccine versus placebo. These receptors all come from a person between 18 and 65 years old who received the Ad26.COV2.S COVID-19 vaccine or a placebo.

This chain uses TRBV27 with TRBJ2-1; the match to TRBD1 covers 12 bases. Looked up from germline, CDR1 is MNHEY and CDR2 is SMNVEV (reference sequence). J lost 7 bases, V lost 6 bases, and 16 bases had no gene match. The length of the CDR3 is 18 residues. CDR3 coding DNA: TGTGCCAGCAGCCGTCTGGGGACAGGGGGCGCCCAGTTTAATGAGCAGTTCTTC. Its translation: CASSRLGTGGAQFNEQFF.

CDR3 sequence (DNA): TGCGCCAGCAGTGACCGGACAGGGCTCTACGAGCAGTACTTC. It specifies CASSDRTGLYEQYF. V gene TRBV10-1 combines with J gene TRBJ2-7, with 8 bases matching TRBD1. J gave up 3 bases and V 3 bases, and 4 bases lay outside the gene matches. Germline V lookup: CDR1 WNHNN, CDR2 SYGVQD (reference sequence). CDR3 length: 14 residues.

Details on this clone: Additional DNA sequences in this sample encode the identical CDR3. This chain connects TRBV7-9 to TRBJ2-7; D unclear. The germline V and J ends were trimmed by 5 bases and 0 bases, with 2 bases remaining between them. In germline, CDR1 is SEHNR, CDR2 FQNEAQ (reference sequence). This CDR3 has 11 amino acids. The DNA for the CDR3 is TGTGCCAGCAGCCGCTCCTACGAGCAGTACTTC. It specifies CASSRSYEQYF.